The rows below give T cell receptor beta chains drawn from one sample of a study of blood T cell repertoires in COVID-19. Here immunoSEQ multiplex PCR was the method, and the copy in TCRdb shows in-frame clones only, minus some. The sample includes roughly 120,000 clones, about nine tenths of them seen just once. Material: peripheral blood. Every receptor here comes from a woman aged 45-59 years with acute or convalescent COVID-19. Both conserved end residues are part of each CDR3. A D gene is named only where the DNA matches it firmly. Part of the rows lack a size; the others show once, few, many or a class for expanded clones.

size,J,V,D,DNA,CDR3
.,TRBJ2-5,TRBV19,TRBD2,TGTGCCAGTAGTCCTCAACCAGCGGGGCAAGAGACCCAGTACTTC,CASSPQPAGQETQYF
.,TRBJ2-1,TRBV28,TRBD2,TGTGCCAGCAGCCACGGACTAGCGCGGACGAATGAGCAGTTCTTC,CASSHGLARTNEQFF
.,TRBJ1-5,TRBV2,TRBD1,TGTGCCAGCAGTGGGGGACAGGGATTTCAGCCCCAGCATTTT,CASSGGQGFQPQHF
.,TRBJ2-1,TRBV10-3,.,TGTGCCATCAGTTCCCAGTCCAATGAGCAGTTCTTC,CAISSQSNEQFF
.,TRBJ2-4,TRBV28,TRBD1,TGTGCCAGCAGCCCAAGGGGGCTAACCAAAAACATTCAGTACTTC,CASSPRGLTKNIQYF
.,TRBJ2-2,TRBV7-6,TRBD2,TGTGCCAGCAGCCCGATTTCCGGACTAGCGGGAGGGCTCGGCACCGGGGAGCTGTTTTTT,CASSPISGLAGGLGTGELFF
.,TRBJ1-6,TRBV14,.,TGTGCCAGCAGCCTCATTCCACTGGTCGGTGGTTCACCCCTCCACTTT,CASSLIPLVGGSPLHF
once,TRBJ2-3,TRBV6-2/TRBV6-3,.,TGTGCCAGCAGTTACAGGCTAGCCAGCACAGATACGCAGTATTTT,CASSYRLASTDTQYF
.,TRBJ2-5,TRBV24-1,.,TGTGCCACCAGTGAAGGGGTCAACCACCAAGAGACCCAGTACTTC,CATSEGVNHQETQYF
.,TRBJ1-2,TRBV10-3,.,TGTGCCATCAGTGAGGGATGGGGCGCCTATGGCTACACCTTC,CAISEGWGAYGYTF